This passage covers 7 T cell receptor beta chains from one sample sequenced in a study of cytomegalovirus exposure and HLA in healthy donors. It was with 60 Vbeta and 13 Jbeta primers that the PCR ran. TCRdb's copy holds only in-frame clones and misses some; the assay was immunoSEQ multiplex PCR. This sample has about 190,000 clones, with 80% found just once. Sequenced: PBMCs. These receptors all stem from a man aged 40-49 years in good health and CMV-seropositive.

The CDR3 DNA sequence: TGTGCCACCAGCAACCGGGACGGACTATCCTACGAGCAGTACTTC. It specifies CATSNRDGLSYEQYF. The chain employs TRBV15 and TRBJ2-7, with a possible D match to TRBD2 (6 bases). Germline CDR1 reads LNHNV; CDR2 reads YYDKDF (reference sequence). CDR3 size: 15 residues. Trimming shortened V by 4 bases and J by 1 base, and 14 bases separated the two germline ends.

J is TRBJ2-5 and V is TRBV5-1; D gene ambiguous. The germline V and J ends were trimmed by 4 bases and 5 bases, with 12 bases remaining between them. Germline V gene lookup returns CDR1 SGHRS and CDR2 YFSETQ. The CDR3 totals 13 residues. The CDR3 DNA reads TGCGCCAGCAGCGTAACCGTCGGGGAGACCCAGTACTTC. It is translated as CASSVTVGETQYF.

This rearrangement joins TRBV4-3 to TRBJ2-3; a possible D gene is TRBD1 (6 bases). Trimming left V 0 bases short and J 3 bases short, with 13 bases between. CDR1 is LGHNA and CDR2 is YSLEER in the germline V gene. This CDR3 has 16 amino acids. The CDR3 protein is CASSQEGRGPTDTQYF. CDR3 nucleotides: TGCGCCAGCAGCCAAGAGGGCAGGGGTCCTACAGATACGCAGTATTTT.

This clone has a single count. The chain recombines TRBV7-2 with TRBJ1-6; 10 positions match TRBD1. The CDR3 extends over 15 amino acids. The V gene end was trimmed by 5 bases and the J gene end by 9 bases; junction bases not matched to a gene: 7. Germline CDR1 SGHTA, CDR2 FQGNSA. The DNA of the CDR3 is TGTGCCAGCAGCCCCGACAGGGGGCTCGGTTCACCCCTCCACTTT. It specifies CASSPDRGLGSPLHF.

Regarding this clone: Its ends do not fully match the called genes, so a read error is possible. The chain combines TRBV30 with TRBJ1-2; 8 nucleotides align to TRBD1. The CDR3 loop spans 10 amino acids. CDR1 and CDR2 (germline): GTSNPN, SVGIG (reference sequence). Here the CDR3 DNA reads TGTGCCCTCGCCCAGGACAGGGAGATATTC. Protein product: CALAQDREIF.

This clone showed up just a few times. The chain has TRBV6-5 and TRBJ2-2; 9 nucleotides align to TRBD2. After removal of 6 bases from V and 6 bases from J, the junction contained 8 bases not matched to a gene. The CDR3 is made up of 15 amino acids. Germline assignment: CDR1 MNHEY and CDR2 SVGAGI. The CDR3 coding sequence is TGTGCCAGCAGAAGGGGGCGGGGGGGTCCCGGGGAGCTGTTTTTT. It encodes CASRRGRGGPGELFF.

Note on this clone: The sample carries other DNA sequences with the same CDR3. The rearrangement links TRBV4-3 to TRBJ1-1; TRBD1 aligns across 7 bases. V dropped 0 bases and J dropped 4; count of bases not matched to a gene: 5. The germline CDR1 and CDR2 sequences are LGHNA and YSLEER. CDR3 length: 15 residues. The CDR3 spells CASSQDLQGGTEAFF. The DNA for the CDR3 is TGCGCCAGCAGCCAAGATCTCCAGGGGGGCACTGAAGCTTTCTTT.